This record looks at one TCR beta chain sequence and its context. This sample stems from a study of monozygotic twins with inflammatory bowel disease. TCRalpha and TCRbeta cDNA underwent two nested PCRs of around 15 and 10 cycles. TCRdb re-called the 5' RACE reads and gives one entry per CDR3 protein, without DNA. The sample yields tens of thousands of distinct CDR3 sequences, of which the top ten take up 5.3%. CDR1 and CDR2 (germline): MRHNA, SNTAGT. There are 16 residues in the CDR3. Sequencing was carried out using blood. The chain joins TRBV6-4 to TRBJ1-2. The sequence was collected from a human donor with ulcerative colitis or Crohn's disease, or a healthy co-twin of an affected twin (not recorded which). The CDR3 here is CASSDSGTTGFYGYTF.